This T cell receptor beta chain was documented in a study of shared clonotypes between healthy human individuals. The CDR3 runs to 13 residues. Germline V gene data show CDR1 as MDHEN and CDR2 as SYDVKM. Trimming removed 4 bases at V and 3 bases at J, with 9 bases between. Generated by immunoSEQ multiplex PCR, the TCRdb table keeps only in-frame clones and is missing some. The table lists 550,000 to 600,000 clones, roughly four fifths of them singletons. Input material: PBMCs. This chain connects TRBV28 to TRBJ1-2; D is unresolved. The sequence derives from a woman aged 40 to 49 in good health. Some clones in this sample may be carry-over from other donors' samples. CDR3 nucleotides: TGTGCCAGCAGTTCGACGGATCACTATGGCTACACCTTC. Translating it yields CASSSTDHYGYTF.